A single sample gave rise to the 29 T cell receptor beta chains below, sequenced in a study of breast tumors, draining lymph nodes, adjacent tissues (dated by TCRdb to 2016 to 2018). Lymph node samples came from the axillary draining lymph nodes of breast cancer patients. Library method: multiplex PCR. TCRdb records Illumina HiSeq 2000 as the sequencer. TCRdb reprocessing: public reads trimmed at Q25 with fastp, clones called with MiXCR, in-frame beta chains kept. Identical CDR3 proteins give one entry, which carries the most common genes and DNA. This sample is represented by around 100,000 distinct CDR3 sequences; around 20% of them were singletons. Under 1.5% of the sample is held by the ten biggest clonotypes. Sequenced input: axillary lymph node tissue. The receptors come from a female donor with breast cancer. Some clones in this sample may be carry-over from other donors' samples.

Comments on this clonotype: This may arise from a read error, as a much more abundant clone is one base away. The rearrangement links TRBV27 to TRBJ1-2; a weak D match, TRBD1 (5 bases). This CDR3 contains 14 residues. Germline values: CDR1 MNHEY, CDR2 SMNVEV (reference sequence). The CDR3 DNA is TGTGCCAGCAGCCAGGGACGGGCTAACTATGGCTACGCCTTC. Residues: CASSQGRANYGYAF.

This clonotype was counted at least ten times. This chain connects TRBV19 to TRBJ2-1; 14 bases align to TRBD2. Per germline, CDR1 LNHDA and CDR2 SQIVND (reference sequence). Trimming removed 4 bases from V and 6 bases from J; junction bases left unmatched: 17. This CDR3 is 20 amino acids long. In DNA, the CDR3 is TGTGCCAGTAGTACTCAACCGGGACTAGCGGGAGAGAGGGTACTCAATGAGCAGTTCTTC. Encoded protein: CASSTQPGLAGERVLNEQFF.

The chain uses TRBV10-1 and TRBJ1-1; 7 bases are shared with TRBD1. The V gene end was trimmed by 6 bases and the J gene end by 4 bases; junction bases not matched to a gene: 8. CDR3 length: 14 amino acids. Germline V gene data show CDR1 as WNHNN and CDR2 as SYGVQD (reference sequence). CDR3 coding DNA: TGCGCCAGCAGGGAGGACAGGTGGAGCACTGAAGCTTTCTTT. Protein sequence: CASREDRWSTEAFF.

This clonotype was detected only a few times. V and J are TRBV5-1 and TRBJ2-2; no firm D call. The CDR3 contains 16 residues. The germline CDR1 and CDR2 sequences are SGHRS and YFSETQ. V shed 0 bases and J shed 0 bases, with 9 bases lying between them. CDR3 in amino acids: CASSLEALPNTGELFF. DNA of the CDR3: TGCGCCAGCAGCTTGGAGGCCCTCCCGAACACCGGGGAGCTGTTTTTT. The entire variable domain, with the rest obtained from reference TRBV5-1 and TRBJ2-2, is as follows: KAGVTQTPRYLIKTRGQQVTLSCSPISGHRSVSWYQQTPGQGLQFLFEYFSETQRNKGNFPGRFSGRQFSNSRSEMNVSTLELGDSALYLCASSLEALPNTGELFFGEGSRLTVL.

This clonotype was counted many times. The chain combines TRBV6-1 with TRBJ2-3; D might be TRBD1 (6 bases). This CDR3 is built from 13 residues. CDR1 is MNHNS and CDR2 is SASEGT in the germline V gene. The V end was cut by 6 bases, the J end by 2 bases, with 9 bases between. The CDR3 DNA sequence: TGTGCCAGCAGCGGACAGCCCACAGATACGCAGTATTTT. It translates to CASSGQPTDTQYF.

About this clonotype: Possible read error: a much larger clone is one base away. CDR3 region: CASSLDGGFNEKLVF. CDR3 nucleotide sequence: TGTGCCAGCAGCTTAGACGGGGGCTTTAATGAAAAACTGGTTTTT. V and J are TRBV7-9 and TRBJ1-4; possibly TRBD1 for D (6 bases). This CDR3 is 15 amino acids long. Germline V gives CDR1 SEHNR, CDR2 FQNEAQ (reference sequence).

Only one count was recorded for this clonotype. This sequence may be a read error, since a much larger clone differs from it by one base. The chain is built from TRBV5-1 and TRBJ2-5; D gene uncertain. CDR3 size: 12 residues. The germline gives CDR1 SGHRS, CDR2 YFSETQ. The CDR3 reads CAGSWDQETQYF. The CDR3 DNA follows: TGCGCCGGCAGCTGGGATCAAGAGACCCAGTACTTC.

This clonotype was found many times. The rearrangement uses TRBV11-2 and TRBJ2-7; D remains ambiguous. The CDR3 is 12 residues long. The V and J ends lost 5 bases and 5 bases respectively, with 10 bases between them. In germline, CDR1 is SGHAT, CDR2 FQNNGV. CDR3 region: CASSQNTNEQYF. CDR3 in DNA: TGTGCCAGCAGCCAAAACACAAACGAGCAGTACTTC.

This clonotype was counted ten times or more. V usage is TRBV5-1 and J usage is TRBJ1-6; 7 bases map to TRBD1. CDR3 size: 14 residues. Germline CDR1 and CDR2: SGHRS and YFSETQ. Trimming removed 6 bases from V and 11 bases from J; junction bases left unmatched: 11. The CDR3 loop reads CASMGPGTVAPLHF. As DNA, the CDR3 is TGCGCCAGCATGGGTCCCGGGACAGTGGCACCCCTCCACTTT.

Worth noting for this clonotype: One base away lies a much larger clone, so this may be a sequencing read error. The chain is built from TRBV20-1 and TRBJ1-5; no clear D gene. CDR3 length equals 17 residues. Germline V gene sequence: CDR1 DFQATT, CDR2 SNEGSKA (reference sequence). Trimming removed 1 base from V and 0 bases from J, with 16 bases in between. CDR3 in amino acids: CSARVKRLGVSNQPQHF. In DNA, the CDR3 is TGCAGTGCTAGAGTAAAAAGGCTCGGAGTTAGCAATCAGCCCCAGCATTTT.

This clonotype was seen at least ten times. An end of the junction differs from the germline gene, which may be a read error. The CDR3 DNA sequence: TGTGCCAGCAGCTTCGGGGCGGGAAATTCGCCCCTCCACTTT. This encodes CASSFGAGNSPLHF. The chain is built from TRBV5-6 and TRBJ1-6; the D gene is possibly TRBD1 (5 bases). The germline CDR1 and CDR2 sequences are SGHDT and YYEEEE. CDR3 size: 14 residues. Based on the CDR3 plus reference TRBV5-6 and TRBJ1-6, the full variable domain is DAGVTQSPTHLIKTRGQQVTLRCSPKSGHDTVSWYQQALGQGPQFIFQYYEEEERQRGNFPDRFSGHQFPNYSSELNVNALLLGDSALYLCASSFGAGNSPLHFGNGTRLTVT.

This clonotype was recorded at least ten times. CDR3 sequence: CSARFGTYEQYF. The CDR3 coding sequence is TGCAGTGCTAGGTTTGGAACGTACGAGCAGTACTTC. The V and J genes are TRBV20-1 and TRBJ2-7; D is unresolved. The CDR3 extends over 12 amino acids. Per germline, CDR1 DFQATT and CDR2 SNEGSKA (reference sequence). Trimming stripped 3 bases from V and 4 bases from J, with 10 bases between.

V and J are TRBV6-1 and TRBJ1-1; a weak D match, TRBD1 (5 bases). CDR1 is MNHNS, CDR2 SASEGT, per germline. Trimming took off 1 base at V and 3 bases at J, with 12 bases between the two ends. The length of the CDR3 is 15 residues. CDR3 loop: CASSEESVGDTEAFF. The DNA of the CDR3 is TGTGCCAGCAGTGAAGAGTCGGTAGGGGACACTGAAGCTTTCTTT.

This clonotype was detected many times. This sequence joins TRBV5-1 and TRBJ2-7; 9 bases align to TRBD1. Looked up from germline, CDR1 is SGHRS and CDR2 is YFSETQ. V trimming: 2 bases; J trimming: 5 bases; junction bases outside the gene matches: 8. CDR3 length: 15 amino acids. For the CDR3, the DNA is TGCGCCAGCAGCTTTCAGGGACAGGGAACCCACGAGCAGTACTTC. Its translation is CASSFQGQGTHEQYF.

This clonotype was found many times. The CDR3 loop is CASSWDGAGGPDTQYF. CDR3 sequence (DNA): TGTGCCAGCAGCTGGGACGGAGCGGGGGGGCCCGATACGCAGTATTTT. The chain joins TRBV11-2 to TRBJ2-3; TRBD2 agrees at 10 bases. The CDR3 length is 16 residues. The J segment lost 6 bases and the V segment lost 4 bases, leaving 10 bases of the junction unmatched. The V gene's germline CDR1 is SGHAT and CDR2 FQNNGV.

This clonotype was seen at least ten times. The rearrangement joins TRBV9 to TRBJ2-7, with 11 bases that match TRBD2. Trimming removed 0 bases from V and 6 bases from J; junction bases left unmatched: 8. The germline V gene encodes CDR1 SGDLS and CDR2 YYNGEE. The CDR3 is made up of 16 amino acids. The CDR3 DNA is TGTGCCAGCAGCGTAGAAGTTAGCGGGGGGGCCGGCGAGCAGTACTTC. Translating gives CASSVEVSGGAGEQYF.

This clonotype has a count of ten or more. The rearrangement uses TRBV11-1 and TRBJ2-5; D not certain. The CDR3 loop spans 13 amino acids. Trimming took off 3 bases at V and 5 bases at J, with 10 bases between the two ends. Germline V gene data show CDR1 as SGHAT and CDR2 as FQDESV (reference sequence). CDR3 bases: TGTGCCAGCAGCTTTGAAGGCGAGGAGACCCAGTACTTC. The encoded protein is CASSFEGEETQYF.

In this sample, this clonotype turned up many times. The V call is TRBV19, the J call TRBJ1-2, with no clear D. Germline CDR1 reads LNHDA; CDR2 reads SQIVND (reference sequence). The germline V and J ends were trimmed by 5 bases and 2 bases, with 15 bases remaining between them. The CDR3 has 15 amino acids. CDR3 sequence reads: CASSSPRPENYGYTF. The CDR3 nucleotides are TGTGCCAGTAGTTCACCCCGACCGGAGAACTATGGCTACACCTTC.

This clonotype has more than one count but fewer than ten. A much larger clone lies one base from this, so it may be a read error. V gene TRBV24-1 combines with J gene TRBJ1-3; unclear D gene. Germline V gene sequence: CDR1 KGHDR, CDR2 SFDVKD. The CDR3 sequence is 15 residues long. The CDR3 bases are TGTGCCACCAGTGATCCTCGACACCTTGGAAACACCGTATATTTT. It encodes CATSDPRHLGNTVYF.

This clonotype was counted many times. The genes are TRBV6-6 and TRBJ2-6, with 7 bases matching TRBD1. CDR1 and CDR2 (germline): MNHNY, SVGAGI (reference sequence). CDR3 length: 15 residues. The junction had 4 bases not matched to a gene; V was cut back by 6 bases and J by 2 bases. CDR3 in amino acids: CASRPQGAGANVLTF. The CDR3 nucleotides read TGTGCCAGCAGGCCTCAGGGGGCTGGGGCCAACGTCCTGACTTTC.

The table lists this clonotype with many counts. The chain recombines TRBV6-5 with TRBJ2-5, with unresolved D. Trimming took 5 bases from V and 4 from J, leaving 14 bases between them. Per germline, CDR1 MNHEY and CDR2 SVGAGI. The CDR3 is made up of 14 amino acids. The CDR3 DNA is TGTGCCAGCAGTGTGGTAGGTGGTGGAGAGACCCAGTACTTC. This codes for CASSVVGGGETQYF.

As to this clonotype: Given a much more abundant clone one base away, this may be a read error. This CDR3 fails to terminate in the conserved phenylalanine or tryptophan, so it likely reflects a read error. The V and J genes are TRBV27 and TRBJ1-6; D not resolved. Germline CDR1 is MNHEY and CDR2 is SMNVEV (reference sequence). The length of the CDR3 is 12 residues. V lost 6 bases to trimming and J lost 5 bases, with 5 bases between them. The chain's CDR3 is CASSRNNSPLHS. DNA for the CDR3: TGTGCCAGCAGCAGGAATAATTCACCCCTCCACTCT.

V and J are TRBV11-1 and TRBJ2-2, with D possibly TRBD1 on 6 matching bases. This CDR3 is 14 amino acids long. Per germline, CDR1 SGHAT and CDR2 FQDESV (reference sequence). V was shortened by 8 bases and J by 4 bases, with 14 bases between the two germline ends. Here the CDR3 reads CASGPGAFTGELFF. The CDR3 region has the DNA TGTGCCAGCGGGCCAGGGGCCTTCACCGGGGAGCTGTTTTTT.

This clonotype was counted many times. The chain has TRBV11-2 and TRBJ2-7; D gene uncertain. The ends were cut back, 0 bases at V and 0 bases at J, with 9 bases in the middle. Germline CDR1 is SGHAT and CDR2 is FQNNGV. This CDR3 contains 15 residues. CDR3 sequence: CASSLEQSSSYEQYF. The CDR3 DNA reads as TGTGCCAGCAGCTTAGAGCAATCTAGCTCCTACGAGCAGTACTTC.

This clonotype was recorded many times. The CDR3 reads CATSDRNYNEQFF. Here the CDR3 DNA reads TGTGCCACCAGTGACCGGAACTACAATGAGCAGTTCTTC. J is TRBJ2-1 and V is TRBV24-1; D gene uncertain. V was trimmed by 4 bases and J by 3 bases, leaving 6 bases between them. CDR1 and CDR2 from the germline V gene are KGHDR and SFDVKD. The CDR3 has 13 amino acids.

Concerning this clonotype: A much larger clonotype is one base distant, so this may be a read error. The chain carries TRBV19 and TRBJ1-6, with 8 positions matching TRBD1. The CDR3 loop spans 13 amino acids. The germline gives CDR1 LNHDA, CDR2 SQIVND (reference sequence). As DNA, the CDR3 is TGTGTCAGCCGGACAGGGAATGGTTCACCCCTCCACTTT. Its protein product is CVSRTGNGSPLHF.

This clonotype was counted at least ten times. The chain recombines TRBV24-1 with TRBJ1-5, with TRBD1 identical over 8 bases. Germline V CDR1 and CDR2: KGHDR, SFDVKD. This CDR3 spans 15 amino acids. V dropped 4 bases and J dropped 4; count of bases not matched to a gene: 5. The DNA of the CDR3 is TGTGCCACCAGTGAACGACAGGGGCCGAATCAGCCCCAGCATTTT. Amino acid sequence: CATSERQGPNQPQHF.

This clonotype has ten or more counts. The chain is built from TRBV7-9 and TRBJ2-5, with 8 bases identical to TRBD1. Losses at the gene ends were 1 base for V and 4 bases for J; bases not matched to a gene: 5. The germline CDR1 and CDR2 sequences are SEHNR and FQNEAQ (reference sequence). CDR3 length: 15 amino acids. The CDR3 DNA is TGTGCCAGCAGCTTAGGACAGGGGCGCTCAGAGACCCAGTACTTC. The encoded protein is CASSLGQGRSETQYF.

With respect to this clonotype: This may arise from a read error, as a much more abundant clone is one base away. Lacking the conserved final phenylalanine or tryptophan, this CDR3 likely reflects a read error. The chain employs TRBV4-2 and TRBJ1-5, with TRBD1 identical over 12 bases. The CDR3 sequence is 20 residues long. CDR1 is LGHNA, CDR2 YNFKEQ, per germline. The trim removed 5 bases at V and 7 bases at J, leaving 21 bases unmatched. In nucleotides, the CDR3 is TGTGCCAGCAGCGATACCCGGGGACAGGGGGCGGATGGAGTCGGCCAGCCCCAGCATCTT. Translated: CASSDTRGQGADGVGQPQHL.